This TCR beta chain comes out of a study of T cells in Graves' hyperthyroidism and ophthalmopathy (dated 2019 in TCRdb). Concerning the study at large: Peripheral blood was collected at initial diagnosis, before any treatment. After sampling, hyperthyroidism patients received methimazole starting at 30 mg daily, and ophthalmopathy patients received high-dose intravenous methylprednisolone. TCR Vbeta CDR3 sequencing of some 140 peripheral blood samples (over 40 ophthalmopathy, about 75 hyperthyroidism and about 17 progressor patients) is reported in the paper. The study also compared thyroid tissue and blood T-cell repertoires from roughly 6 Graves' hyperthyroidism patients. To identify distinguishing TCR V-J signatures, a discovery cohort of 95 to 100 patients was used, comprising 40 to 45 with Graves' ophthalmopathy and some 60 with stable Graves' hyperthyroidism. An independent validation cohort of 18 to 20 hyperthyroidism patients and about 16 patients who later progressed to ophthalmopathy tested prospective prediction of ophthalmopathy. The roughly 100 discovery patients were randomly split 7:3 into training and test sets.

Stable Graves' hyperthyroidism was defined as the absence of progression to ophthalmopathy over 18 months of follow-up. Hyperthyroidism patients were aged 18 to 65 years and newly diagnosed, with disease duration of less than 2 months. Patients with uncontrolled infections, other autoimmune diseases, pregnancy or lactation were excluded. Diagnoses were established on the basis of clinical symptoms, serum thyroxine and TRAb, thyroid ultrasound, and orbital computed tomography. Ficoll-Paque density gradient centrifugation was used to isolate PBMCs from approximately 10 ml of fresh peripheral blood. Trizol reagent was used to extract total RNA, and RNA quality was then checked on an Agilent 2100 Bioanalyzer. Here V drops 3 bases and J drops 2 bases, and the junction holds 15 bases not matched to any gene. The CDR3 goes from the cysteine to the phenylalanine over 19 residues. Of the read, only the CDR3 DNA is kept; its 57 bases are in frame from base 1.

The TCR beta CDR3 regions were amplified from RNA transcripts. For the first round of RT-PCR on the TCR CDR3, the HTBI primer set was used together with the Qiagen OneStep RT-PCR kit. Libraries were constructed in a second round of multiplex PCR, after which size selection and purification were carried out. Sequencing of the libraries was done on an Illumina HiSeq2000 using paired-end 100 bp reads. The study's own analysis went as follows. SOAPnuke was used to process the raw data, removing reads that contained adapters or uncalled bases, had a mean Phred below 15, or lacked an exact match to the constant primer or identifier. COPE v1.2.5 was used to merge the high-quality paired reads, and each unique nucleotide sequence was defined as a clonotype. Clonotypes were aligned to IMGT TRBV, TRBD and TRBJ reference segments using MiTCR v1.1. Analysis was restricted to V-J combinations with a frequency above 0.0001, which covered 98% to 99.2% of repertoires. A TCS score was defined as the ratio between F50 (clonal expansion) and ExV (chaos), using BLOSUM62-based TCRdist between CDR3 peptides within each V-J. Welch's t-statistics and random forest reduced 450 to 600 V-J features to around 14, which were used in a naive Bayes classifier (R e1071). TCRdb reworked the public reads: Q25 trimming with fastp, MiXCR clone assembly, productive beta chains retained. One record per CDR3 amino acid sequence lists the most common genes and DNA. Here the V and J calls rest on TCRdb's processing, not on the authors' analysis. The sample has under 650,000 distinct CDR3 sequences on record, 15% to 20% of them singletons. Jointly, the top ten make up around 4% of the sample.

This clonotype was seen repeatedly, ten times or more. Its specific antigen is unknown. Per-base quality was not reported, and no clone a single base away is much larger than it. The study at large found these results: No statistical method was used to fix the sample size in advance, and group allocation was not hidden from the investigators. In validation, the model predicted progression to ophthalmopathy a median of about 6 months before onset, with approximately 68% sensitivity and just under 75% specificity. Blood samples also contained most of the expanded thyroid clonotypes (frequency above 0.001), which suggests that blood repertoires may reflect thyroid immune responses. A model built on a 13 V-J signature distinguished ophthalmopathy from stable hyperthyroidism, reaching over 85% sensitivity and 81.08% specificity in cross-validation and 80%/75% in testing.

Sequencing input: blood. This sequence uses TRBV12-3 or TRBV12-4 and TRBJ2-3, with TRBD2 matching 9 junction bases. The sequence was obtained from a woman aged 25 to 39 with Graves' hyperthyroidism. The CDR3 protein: CASSFGLGAGGRYTDTQYF. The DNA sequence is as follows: TGTGCCAGCAGTTTTGGTTTGGGGGCGGGAGGGCGGTACACAGATACGCAGTATTTT.